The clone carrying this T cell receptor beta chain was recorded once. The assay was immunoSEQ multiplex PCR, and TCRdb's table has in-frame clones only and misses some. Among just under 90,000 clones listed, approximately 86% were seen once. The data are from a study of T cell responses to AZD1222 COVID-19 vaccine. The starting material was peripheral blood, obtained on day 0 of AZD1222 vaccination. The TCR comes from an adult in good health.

The CDR3 DNA reads as TGCAGTGCTAGTGTTCTAGCGGGAGGGGCGAACACCGGGGAGCTGTTTTTT. It encodes CSASVLAGGANTGELFF. The chain is built from TRBV20-1 and TRBJ2-2; 12 positions agree with TRBD2. Trimming took 3 bases from V and 0 from J; bases not matched to a gene: 5. Germline V gene sequence: CDR1 DFQATT, CDR2 SNEGSKA (reference sequence). The CDR3 is 17 residues long.